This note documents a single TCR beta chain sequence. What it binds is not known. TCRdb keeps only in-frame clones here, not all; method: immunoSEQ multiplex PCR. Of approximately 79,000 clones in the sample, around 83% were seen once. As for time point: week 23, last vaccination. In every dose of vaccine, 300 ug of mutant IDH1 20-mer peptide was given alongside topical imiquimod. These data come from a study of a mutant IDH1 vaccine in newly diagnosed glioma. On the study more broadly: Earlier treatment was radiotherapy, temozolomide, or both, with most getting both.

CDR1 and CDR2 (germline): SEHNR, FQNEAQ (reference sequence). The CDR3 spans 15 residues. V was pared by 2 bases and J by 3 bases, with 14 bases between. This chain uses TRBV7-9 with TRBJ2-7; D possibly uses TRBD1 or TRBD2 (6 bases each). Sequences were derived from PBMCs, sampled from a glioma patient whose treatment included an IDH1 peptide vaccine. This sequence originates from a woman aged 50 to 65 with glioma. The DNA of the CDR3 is TGTGCCAGCAGCTTATCCGGGGGCGAGGGCTACGAGCAGTACTTC. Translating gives CASSLSGGEGYEQYF. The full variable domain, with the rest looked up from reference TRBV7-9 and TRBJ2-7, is DTGVSQNPRHKITKRGQNVTFRCDPISEHNRLYWYRQTLGQGPEFLTYFQNEAQLEKSRLLSDRFSAERPKGSFSTLEIQRTEQGDSAMYLCASSLSGGEGYEQYFGPGTRLTVT.